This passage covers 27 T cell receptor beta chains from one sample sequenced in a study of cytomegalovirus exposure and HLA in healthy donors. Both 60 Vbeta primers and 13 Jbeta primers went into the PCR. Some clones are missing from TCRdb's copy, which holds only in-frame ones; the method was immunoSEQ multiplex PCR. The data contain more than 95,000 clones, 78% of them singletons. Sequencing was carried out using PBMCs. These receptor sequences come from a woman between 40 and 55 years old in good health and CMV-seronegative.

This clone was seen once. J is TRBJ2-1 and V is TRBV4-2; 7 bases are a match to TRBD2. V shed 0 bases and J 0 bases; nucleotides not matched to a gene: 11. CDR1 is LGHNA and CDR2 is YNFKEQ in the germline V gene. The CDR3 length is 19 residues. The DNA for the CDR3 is TGTGCCAGCAGCCAAGAATTGGCGGGAGAGACCCCCTCCTACAATGAGCAGTTCTTC. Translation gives CASSQELAGETPSYNEQFF.

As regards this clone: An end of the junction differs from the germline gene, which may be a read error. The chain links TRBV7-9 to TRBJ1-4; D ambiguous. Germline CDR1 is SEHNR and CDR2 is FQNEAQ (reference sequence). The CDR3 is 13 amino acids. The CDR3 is CSSSLESPEKLFF. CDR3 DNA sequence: TGTTCCAGCAGCTTAGAGAGCCCTGAAAAACTGTTTTTT.

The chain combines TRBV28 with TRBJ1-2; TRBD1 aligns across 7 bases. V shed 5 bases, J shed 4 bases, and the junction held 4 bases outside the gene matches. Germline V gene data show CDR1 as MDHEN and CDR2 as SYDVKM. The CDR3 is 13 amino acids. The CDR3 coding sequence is TGTGCCAGCAGTACTAGGGGGCCCTATGGCTACACCTTC. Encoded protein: CASSTRGPYGYTF.

The CDR3 nucleotides are TGTGCCAGCAGCCCTAGCTCCGGGTCCAATGGCTACACCTTC. This translates into CASSPSSGSNGYTF. The chain has TRBV9 and TRBJ1-2; no definite D call. The CDR3 totals 14 residues. V lost 4 bases, J lost 6 bases, and 16 bases lay in between. Germline loops: CDR1 SGDLS, CDR2 YYNGEE.

The CDR3 spells CASSPTQGRAYEQYF. The CDR3 DNA sequence: TGTGCCAGCTCACCAACCCAGGGTCGGGCCTACGAGCAGTACTTC. The J gene is TRBJ2-7, the V gene TRBV18; weak D call: TRBD1 (5 bases). V lost 2 bases to trimming and J lost 2 bases, with 13 bases between them. Per germline, CDR1 KGHSH and CDR2 LQKENI. CDR3 length equals 15 residues.

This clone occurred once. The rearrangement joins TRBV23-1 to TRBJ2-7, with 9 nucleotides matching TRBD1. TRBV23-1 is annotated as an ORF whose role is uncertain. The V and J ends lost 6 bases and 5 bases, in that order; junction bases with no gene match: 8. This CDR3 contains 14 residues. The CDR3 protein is CASRLRTGVHEQYF. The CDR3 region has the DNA TGCGCCAGCAGATTAAGGACAGGGGTCCACGAGCAGTACTTC.

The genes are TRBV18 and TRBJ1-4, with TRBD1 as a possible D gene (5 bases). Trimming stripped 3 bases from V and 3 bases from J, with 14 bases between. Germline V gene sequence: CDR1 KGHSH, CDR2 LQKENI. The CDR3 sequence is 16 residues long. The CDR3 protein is CASSPFGGDPNEKLFF. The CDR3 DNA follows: TGTGCCAGCTCACCTTTTGGAGGGGACCCTAATGAAAAACTGTTTTTT.

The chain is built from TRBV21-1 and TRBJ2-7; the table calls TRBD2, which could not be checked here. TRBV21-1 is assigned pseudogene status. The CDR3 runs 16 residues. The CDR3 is CASSKGRRQRSYEQYF. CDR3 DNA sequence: TGTGCCAGCAGCAAAGGGAGAAGGCAGAGGAGCTACGAGCAGTACTTC.

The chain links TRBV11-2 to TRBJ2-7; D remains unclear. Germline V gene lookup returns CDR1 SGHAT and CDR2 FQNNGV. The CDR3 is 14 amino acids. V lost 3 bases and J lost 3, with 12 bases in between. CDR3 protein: CASSFSGGNYEQYF. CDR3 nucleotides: TGTGCCAGCAGCTTTTCTGGCGGAAACTACGAGCAGTACTTC.

CDR3 residues: CASVMREGDTQYF. The CDR3 nucleotides are TGTGCCAGCGTTATGAGGGAAGGAGATACGCAGTATTTT. The V call is TRBV7-3, the J call TRBJ2-3, with D possibly TRBD2 on 5 matching bases. V lost 8 bases to trimming and J lost 5 bases, with 14 bases between them. This CDR3 has 13 residues. Germline V gene data show CDR1 as SGHTA and CDR2 as FQGTGA.

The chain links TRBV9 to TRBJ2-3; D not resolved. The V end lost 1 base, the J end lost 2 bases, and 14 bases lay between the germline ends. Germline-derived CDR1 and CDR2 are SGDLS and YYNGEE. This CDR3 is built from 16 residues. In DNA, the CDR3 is TGTGCCAGCAGCGTAACAACCGGGTCGCCCACAGATACGCAGTATTTT. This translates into CASSVTTGSPTDTQYF.

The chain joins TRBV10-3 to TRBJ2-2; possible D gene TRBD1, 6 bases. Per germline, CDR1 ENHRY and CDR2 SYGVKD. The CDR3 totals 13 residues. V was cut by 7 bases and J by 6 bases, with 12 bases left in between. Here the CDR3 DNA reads TGTGCCATCACCAAGGGGGTCCCCGGGGAGCTGTTTTTT. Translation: CAITKGVPGELFF.

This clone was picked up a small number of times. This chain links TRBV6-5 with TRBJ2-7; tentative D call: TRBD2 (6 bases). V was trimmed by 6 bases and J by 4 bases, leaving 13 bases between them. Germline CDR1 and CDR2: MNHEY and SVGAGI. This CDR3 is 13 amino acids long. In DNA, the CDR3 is TGTGCCAGCAGGAAGACTAGTAGGTACGAGCAGTACTTC. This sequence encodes CASRKTSRYEQYF.

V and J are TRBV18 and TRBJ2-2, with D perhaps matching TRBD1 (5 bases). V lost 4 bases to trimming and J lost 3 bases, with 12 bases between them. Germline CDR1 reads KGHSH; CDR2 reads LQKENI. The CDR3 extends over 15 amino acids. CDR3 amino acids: CASSRSGADTGELFF. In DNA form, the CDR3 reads TGTGCCAGCTCACGATCTGGGGCGGACACCGGGGAGCTGTTTTTT. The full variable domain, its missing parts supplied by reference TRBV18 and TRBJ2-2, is NAGVMQNPRHLVRRRGQEARLRCSPMKGHSHVYWYRQLPEEGLKFMVYLQKENIIDESGMPKERFSAEFPKEGPSILRIQQVVRGDSAAYFCASSRSGADTGELFFGEGSRLTVL.

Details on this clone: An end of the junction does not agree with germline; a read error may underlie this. The CDR3 loop reads CASSLVAAKNSQYF. In nucleotides, the CDR3 is TGTGCCAGCAGCTTAGTGGCAGCCAAAAACAGTCAGTACTTC. The V and J genes are TRBV11-2 and TRBJ2-4, with no clear D. CDR3 size: 14 residues. The V gene's germline CDR1 is SGHAT and CDR2 FQNNGV.

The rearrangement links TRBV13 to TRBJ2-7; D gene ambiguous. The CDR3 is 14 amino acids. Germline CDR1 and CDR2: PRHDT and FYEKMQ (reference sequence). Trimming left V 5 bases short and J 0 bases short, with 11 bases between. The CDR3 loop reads CASSPNAVSYEQYF. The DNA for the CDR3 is TGTGCCAGCAGCCCCAATGCGGTCTCCTACGAGCAGTACTTC.

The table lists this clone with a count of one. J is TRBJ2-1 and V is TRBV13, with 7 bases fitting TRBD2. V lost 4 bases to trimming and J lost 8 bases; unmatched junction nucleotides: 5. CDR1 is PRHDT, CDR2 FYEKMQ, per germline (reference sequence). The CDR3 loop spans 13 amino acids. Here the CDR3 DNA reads TGTGCCAGCAGCTCGGGACTAACTTATGAGCAGTTCTTC. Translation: CASSSGLTYEQFF.

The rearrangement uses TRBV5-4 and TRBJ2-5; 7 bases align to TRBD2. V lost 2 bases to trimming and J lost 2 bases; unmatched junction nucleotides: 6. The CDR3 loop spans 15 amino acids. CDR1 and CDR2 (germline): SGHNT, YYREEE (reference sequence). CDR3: CASSLALAVQETQYF. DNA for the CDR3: TGTGCCAGCAGCTTAGCTCTAGCGGTGCAAGAGACCCAGTACTTC. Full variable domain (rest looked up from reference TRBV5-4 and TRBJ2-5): ETGVTQSPTHLIKTRGQQVTLRCSSQSGHNTVSWYQQALGQGPQFIFQYYREEENGRGNFPPRFSGLQFPNYSSELNVNALELDDSALYLCASSLALAVQETQYFGPGTRLLVL.

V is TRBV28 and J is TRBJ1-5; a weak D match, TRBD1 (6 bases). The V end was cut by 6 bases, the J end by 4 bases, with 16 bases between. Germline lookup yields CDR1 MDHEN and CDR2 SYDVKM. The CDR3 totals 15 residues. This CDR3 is CASSSYYRANQPQHF. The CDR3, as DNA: TGTGCCAGCAGCTCGTATTACAGGGCGAATCAGCCCCAGCATTTT.

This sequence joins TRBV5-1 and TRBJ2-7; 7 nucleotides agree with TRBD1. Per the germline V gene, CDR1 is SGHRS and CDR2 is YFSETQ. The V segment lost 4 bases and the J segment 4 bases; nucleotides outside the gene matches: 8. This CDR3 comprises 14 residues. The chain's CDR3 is CASSARQGSYEQYF. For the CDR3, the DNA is TGCGCCAGCAGCGCCAGACAGGGCTCTTACGAGCAGTACTTC.

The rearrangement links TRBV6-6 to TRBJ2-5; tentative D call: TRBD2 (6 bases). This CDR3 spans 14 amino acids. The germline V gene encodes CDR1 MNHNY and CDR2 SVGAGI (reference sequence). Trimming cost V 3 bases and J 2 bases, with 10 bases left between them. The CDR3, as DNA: TGTGCCAGCAGTTATACCGGGACTCAAGAGACCCAGTACTTC. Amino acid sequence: CASSYTGTQETQYF.

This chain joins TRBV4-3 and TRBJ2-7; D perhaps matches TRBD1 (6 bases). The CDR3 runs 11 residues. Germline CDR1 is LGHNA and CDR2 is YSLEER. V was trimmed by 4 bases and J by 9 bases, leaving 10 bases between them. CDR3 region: CASSPVGAQYF. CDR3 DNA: TGCGCCAGCAGCCCCGTGGGGGCGCAGTACTTC.

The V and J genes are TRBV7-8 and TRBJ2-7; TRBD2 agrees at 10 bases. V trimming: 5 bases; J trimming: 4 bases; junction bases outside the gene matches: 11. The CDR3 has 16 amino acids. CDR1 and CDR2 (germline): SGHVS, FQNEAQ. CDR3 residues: CASSPFQGLAYYEQYF. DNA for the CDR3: TGTGCCAGCAGCCCCTTCCAGGGACTAGCGTATTACGAGCAGTACTTC. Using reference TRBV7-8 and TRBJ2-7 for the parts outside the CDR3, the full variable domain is GAGVSQSPRYKVAKRGQDVALRCDPISGHVSLFWYQQALGQGPEFLTYFQNEAQLDKSGLPSDRFFAERPEGSVSTLKIQRTQQEDSAVYLCASSPFQGLAYYEQYFGPGTRLTVT.

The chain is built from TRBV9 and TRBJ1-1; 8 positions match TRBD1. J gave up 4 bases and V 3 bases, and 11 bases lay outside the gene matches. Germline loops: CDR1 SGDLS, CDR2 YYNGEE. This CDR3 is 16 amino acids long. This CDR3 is CASSGGAQQGGTEAFF. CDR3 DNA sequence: TGTGCCAGCAGCGGGGGCGCTCAACAGGGGGGCACTGAAGCTTTCTTT. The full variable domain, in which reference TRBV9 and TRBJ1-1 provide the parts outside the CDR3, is DSGVTQTPKHLITATGQRVTLRCSPRSGDLSVYWYQQSLDQGLQFLIQYYNGEERAKGNILERFSAQQFPDLHSELNLSSLELGDSALYFCASSGGAQQGGTEAFFGQGTRLTVV.

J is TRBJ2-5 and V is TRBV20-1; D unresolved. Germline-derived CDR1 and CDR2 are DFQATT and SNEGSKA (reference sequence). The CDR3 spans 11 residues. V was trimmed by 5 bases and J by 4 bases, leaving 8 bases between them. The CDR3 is CSAHAGETQYF. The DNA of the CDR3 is TGCAGTGCTCACGCAGGAGAGACCCAGTACTTC.

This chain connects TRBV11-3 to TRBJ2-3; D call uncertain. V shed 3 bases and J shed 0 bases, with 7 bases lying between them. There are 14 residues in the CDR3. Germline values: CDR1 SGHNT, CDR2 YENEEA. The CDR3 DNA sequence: TGTGCCAGCAGCTTGAGGTCTAGCACAGATACGCAGTATTTT. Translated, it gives CASSLRSSTDTQYF. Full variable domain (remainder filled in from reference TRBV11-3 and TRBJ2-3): EAGVVQSPRYKIIEKKQPVAFWCNPISGHNTLYWYLQNLGQGPELLIRYENEEAVDDSQLPKDRFSAERLKGVDSTLKIQPAELGDSAVYLCASSLRSSTDTQYFGPGTRLTVL.

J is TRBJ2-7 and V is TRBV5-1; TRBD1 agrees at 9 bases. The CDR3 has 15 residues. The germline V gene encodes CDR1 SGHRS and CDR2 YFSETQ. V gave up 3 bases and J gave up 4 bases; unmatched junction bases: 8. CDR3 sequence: CASSYPGQGDYEQYF. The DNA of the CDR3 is TGCGCCAGCAGCTATCCGGGACAGGGTGATTACGAGCAGTACTTC. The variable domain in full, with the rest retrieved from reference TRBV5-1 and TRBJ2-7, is KAGVTQTPRYLIKTRGQQVTLSCSPISGHRSVSWYQQTPGQGLQFLFEYFSETQRNKGNFPGRFSGRQFSNSRSEMNVSTLELGDSALYLCASSYPGQGDYEQYFGPGTRLTVT.